These 21 T cell receptor beta chains originate from one sample sequenced in a study of cytomegalovirus exposure and HLA in healthy donors. The primer mix had 60 Vbeta and 13 Jbeta primers. The table came from immunoSEQ multiplex PCR; TCRdb's copy has only in-frame clones and leaves some out. The sample yields about 80,000 clones, 70% to 85% seen once. What was sequenced was PBMCs. Receptor source: a human donor in good health.

The chain employs TRBV7-2 and TRBJ2-7; perhaps TRBD2 as D (5 bases). In germline, CDR1 is SGHTA, CDR2 FQGNSA. The CDR3 consists of 12 residues. Trimming shortened V by 4 bases and J by 6 bases, and 10 bases separated the two germline ends. CDR3 DNA: TGTGCCAGCAGCTCGCTCGGGGTCGAGCAGTACTTC. Amino acids: CASSSLGVEQYF.

V gene TRBV5-5 combines with J gene TRBJ2-6, with 7 bases identical to TRBD1. Germline lookup yields CDR1 SGHKS and CDR2 YYEKEE (reference sequence). The junction had 5 bases not matched to a gene; V was cut back by 0 bases and J by 5 bases. There are 16 residues in the CDR3. CDR3 coding DNA: TGTGCCAGCAGCTTGGAAGGGGGCGGCCGGGCCAACGTCCTGACTTTC. Translating it yields CASSLEGGGRANVLTF.

The chain links TRBV29-1 to TRBJ2-5; 8 nucleotides align to TRBD2. With 0 bases clipped from V and 3 bases from J, the junction kept 3 bases outside the gene matches. In germline, CDR1 is SQVTM, CDR2 ANQGSEA. The CDR3 has 14 residues. The CDR3 sequence: CSVEDRGGEETQYF. The DNA of the CDR3 is TGCAGCGTTGAAGACCGGGGGGGGGAAGAGACCCAGTACTTC.

The V and J genes are TRBV7-2 and TRBJ1-2; D gene unclear. The CDR3 sequence is 14 residues long. Trimming took 5 bases from V and 5 from J, leaving 15 bases between them. Looked up from germline, CDR1 is SGHTA and CDR2 is FQGNSA. CDR3: CASSHEADSYGYTF. DNA for the CDR3: TGTGCCAGCAGCCACGAGGCAGACTCATATGGCTACACCTTC.

Here the CDR3 reads CASKGTASGYTF. The CDR3 coding sequence is TGTGCCAGTAAGGGGACAGCGTCTGGCTACACCTTC. This rearrangement joins TRBV19 to TRBJ1-2; TRBD1 agrees at 7 bases. CDR1 is LNHDA and CDR2 is SQIVND in the germline V gene (reference sequence). The CDR3 is 12 residues long. With 7 bases clipped from V and 7 bases from J, the junction kept 6 bases outside the gene matches.

This chain connects TRBV29-1 to TRBJ2-5; D unresolved. The CDR3 consists of 13 residues. V lost 6 bases to trimming and J lost 4 bases, with 15 bases between them. Germline-derived CDR1 and CDR2 are SQVTM and ANQGSEA. CDR3: CSVQRTEGETQYF. DNA for the CDR3: TGCAGCGTGCAGCGAACTGAAGGAGAGACCCAGTACTTC. The variable domain in full, with the rest retrieved from reference TRBV29-1 and TRBJ2-5, is SAVISQKPSRDICQRGTSLTIQCQVDSQVTMMFWYRQQPGQSLTLIATANQGSEATYESGFVIDKFPISRPNLTFSTLTVSNMSPEDSSIYLCSVQRTEGETQYFGPGTRLLVL.

The chain recombines TRBV7-6 with TRBJ1-3; D possibly corresponds to TRBD1 (5 bases). The CDR3 extends over 16 amino acids. With 0 bases removed from V and 2 bases from J, the gap between germline ends came to 11 bases. Germline CDR1 reads SGHVS; CDR2 reads FNYEAQ. In DNA form, the CDR3 reads TGTGCCAGCAGCTTAGCAAGTACGGGGGCTGGAAACACCATATATTTT. Protein: CASSLASTGAGNTIYF. Based on the CDR3 plus reference TRBV7-6 and TRBJ1-3, the full variable domain is GAGVSQSPRYKVTKRGQDVALRCDPISGHVSLYWYRQALGQGPEFLTYFNYEAQQDKSGLPNDRFSAERPEGSISTLTIQRTEQRDSAMYRCASSLASTGAGNTIYFGEGSWLTVV.

The J gene is TRBJ2-7, the V gene TRBV4-2; weak D call: TRBD1 (6 bases). V dropped 0 bases and J dropped 7 bases, with 22 bases sitting between them. The length of the CDR3 is 17 residues. From germline, CDR1 is LGHNA and CDR2 YNFKEQ. The CDR3: CASSQDVRTGSYAEQYF. In nucleotides, the CDR3 is TGTGCCAGCAGCCAAGATGTGAGAACAGGGTCCTACGCAGAGCAGTACTTC.

V is TRBV29-1 and J is TRBJ2-7, with 12 bases that match TRBD1. The CDR3 extends over 16 amino acids. Germline trimming cut 4 bases from V and 3 bases from J; bases unmatched to any gene: 10. Germline lookup yields CDR1 SQVTM and CDR2 ANQGSEA. In nucleotides, the CDR3 is TGCAGCGTTGTCCGGGACAGGGGGCGCCTGGGCTACGAGCAGTACTTC. Its protein is CSVVRDRGRLGYEQYF.

The chain joins TRBV2 to TRBJ2-5, with D unresolved. Trimming shortened V by 5 bases and J by 0 bases, and 10 bases separated the two germline ends. Germline CDR1 SNHLY, CDR2 FYNNEI. The CDR3 sequence is 14 residues long. The CDR3 DNA sequence: TGTGCCAGCAGTCCAACTTTTTACCAAGAGACCCAGTACTTC. Its protein product is CASSPTFYQETQYF.

The genes are TRBV10-3 and TRBJ2-2, with TRBD1 identical over 9 bases. Germline lookup yields CDR1 ENHRY and CDR2 SYGVKD. CDR3 length equals 16 residues. V was clipped by 4 bases and J by 6 bases; unmatched bases: 9. CDR3 loop: CAISGPGTGISGELFF. The CDR3 nucleotides read TGTGCCATCAGTGGACCCGGGACAGGGATCTCCGGGGAGCTGTTTTTT.

Notes on this clone: The sample carries other DNA sequences with the same CDR3. The genes are TRBV15 and TRBJ1-1; no reliable D call. The V end was cut by 0 bases, the J end by 1 base, with 9 bases between. The CDR3 is 15 amino acids. CDR1 and CDR2 from the germline V gene are LNHNV and YYDKDF (reference sequence). Written as DNA, the CDR3 is TGTGCCACCAGCAGAGATTTCGGGGAGAACACTGAAGCTTTCTTT. Protein: CATSRDFGENTEAFF.

The chain combines TRBV7-8 with TRBJ2-3; a possible D gene is TRBD2 (7 bases). Germline lookup yields CDR1 SGHVS and CDR2 FQNEAQ. The V end was cut by 1 base, the J end by 2 bases, with 25 bases between. This CDR3 is built from 20 residues. DNA of the CDR3: TGTGCCAGCAGCTTAGATGTTACGGGGGGCCAACTAAGTGCCACAGATACGCAGTATTTT. It codes for CASSLDVTGGQLSATDTQYF.

This chain uses TRBV18 with TRBJ1-4, with 7 bases lining up with TRBD1. Germline CDR1 and CDR2: KGHSH and LQKENI. V shed 2 bases and J 8 bases; nucleotides not matched to a gene: 2. This CDR3 region has 13 residues. Here the CDR3 reads CASSPSRGEKLFF. Here the CDR3 DNA reads TGTGCCAGCTCACCAAGCAGGGGGGAAAAACTGTTTTTT.

Only one count was recorded for this clone. The chain employs TRBV6-6 and TRBJ2-1, with TRBD2 identical over 10 bases. CDR1 MNHNY and CDR2 SVGAGI come from the germline V gene (reference sequence). The CDR3 loop spans 16 amino acids. V lost 6 bases to trimming and J lost 3 bases; unmatched junction nucleotides: 8. The DNA for the CDR3 is TGTGCCAGCAGCGTATGGAGCGGGGGGGTCTACAATGAGCAGTTCTTC. It specifies CASSVWSGGVYNEQFF.

The V and J genes are TRBV11-2 and TRBJ2-1, with 9 bases identical to TRBD1. Trimming removed 8 bases from V and 3 bases from J; junction bases left unmatched: 5. CDR1 is SGHAT, CDR2 FQNNGV, per germline. The CDR3 is made up of 14 amino acids. This chain's CDR3 is CASRRDRDYNEQFF. The DNA for the CDR3 is TGTGCCAGCCGTCGGGACAGGGACTACAATGAGCAGTTCTTC.

The chain combines TRBV6-5 with TRBJ1-3; D is undetermined. This CDR3 is 16 amino acids long. Trimming shortened V by 0 bases and J by 0 bases, and 9 bases separated the two germline ends. Germline V gene lookup returns CDR1 MNHEY and CDR2 SVGAGI. The CDR3 DNA follows: TGTGCCAGCAGTTACTCGATACCAGGCTCTGGAAACACCATATATTTT. Encoded protein: CASSYSIPGSGNTIYF.

This chain connects TRBV6-5 to TRBJ1-3, with D maybe TRBD1 (6 bases). CDR3 length equals 16 residues. Germline assignment: CDR1 MNHEY and CDR2 SVGAGI. Trimming stripped 2 bases from V and 0 bases from J, with 11 bases between. In DNA, the CDR3 is TGTGCCAGCAGTTACGGGGGCGGATACTCTGGAAACACCATATATTTT. This codes for CASSYGGGYSGNTIYF.

The CDR3 coding sequence is TGTGCCAGCAGTTTAGTCAGGGACACTGAAGCTTTCTTT. Translation gives CASSLVRDTEAFF. This chain uses TRBV27 with TRBJ1-1, with TRBD1 as a possible D gene (5 bases). Germline V gene sequence: CDR1 MNHEY, CDR2 SMNVEV (reference sequence). V dropped 2 bases and J dropped 3 bases, with 7 bases sitting between them. The CDR3 runs 13 residues.

The V gene is TRBV5-1, the J gene TRBJ2-1, with unresolved D. This CDR3 has 14 amino acids. CDR1 and CDR2 from the germline V gene are SGHRS and YFSETQ. V lost 4 bases and J 2 bases, leaving 10 bases between the germline ends. The DNA for the CDR3 is TGCGCCAGCAGCATCGATACGGCCTACAATGAGCAGTTCTTC. It encodes CASSIDTAYNEQFF. Full variable domain (missing parts from reference TRBV5-1 and TRBJ2-1): KAGVTQTPRYLIKTRGQQVTLSCSPISGHRSVSWYQQTPGQGLQFLFEYFSETQRNKGNFPGRFSGRQFSNSRSEMNVSTLELGDSALYLCASSIDTAYNEQFFGPGTRLTVL.

The J gene is TRBJ1-5, the V gene TRBV5-3; unclear D gene. TRBV5-3 is an ORF, and what it does is uncertain. V was cut by 0 bases and J by 0 bases, with 16 bases left in between. CDR3 length equals 18 residues. CDR3 DNA: TGTGCCAGAAGCTTGGCCCACCCTAGATTTTATAGCAATCAGCCCCAGCATTTT. This codes for CARSLAHPRFYSNQPQHF.